At least ten counts were recorded for the clone carrying this T cell receptor beta chain. Antigen specificity is unknown. This specimen belongs to a study of CD8 T cells in ankylosing spondylitis. The CDR3 is 14 amino acids. Germline V gives CDR1 DFQATT, CDR2 SNEGSKA (reference sequence). V was cut by 1 base and J by 0 bases, with 7 bases left in between. Broader study findings: Past research had described some motif variants in reactive arthritis synovial fluid and blood. The authors reported significant enrichment of disease-linked clones in matched ankylosing spondylitis synovial fluid. Those disease-linked clones were CD8+; they were also relatively rare in peripheral blood.

TCRdb called the 5' RACE reads again in MiXCR, with one record for every CDR3 protein. Of about 39,000 distinct CDR3 sequences detected, approximately 10% appear once; the ten largest clones hold around 16%. Source material: blood, either unsorted or a sorted T cell fraction (not recorded which). The TCR comes from a male donor with ankylosing spondylitis or in good health (not recorded which). The chain has TRBV20-1 and TRBJ1-5, with TRBD1 as a possible D gene (5 bases). The CDR3 loop reads CSARGQYSNQPQHF. For the CDR3, the DNA is TGCAGTGCTAGAGGACAGTATAGCAATCAGCCCCAGCATTTT.